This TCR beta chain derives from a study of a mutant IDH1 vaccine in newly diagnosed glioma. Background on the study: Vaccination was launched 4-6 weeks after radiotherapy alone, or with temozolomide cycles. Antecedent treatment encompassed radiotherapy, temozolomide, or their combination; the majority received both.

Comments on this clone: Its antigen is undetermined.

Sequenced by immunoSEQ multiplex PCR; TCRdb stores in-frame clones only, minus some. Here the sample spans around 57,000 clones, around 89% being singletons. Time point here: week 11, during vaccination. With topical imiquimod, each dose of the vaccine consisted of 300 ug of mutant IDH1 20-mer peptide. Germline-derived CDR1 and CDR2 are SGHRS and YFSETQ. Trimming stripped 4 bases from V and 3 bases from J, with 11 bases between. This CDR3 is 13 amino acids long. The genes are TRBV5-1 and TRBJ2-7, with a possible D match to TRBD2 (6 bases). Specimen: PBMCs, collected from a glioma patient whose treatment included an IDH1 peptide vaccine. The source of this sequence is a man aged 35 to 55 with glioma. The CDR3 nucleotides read TGCGCCAGCAGCCCAAGGGACTTCTACGAGCAGTACTTC. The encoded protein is CASSPRDFYEQYF.